This is a list of T cell receptor beta chains from one sample in a study of blood T cell repertoires in COVID-19. Data came from immunoSEQ multiplex PCR; TCRdb stores just in-frame clones and leaves some out. Among 200,000 to 250,000 clones listed, around 87% were seen once. Sequencing was carried out using peripheral blood. Every receptor here comes from a man in his 60s who had recovered from COVID-19. CDR3s include the opening cysteine and the closing phenylalanine or tryptophan. The D gene is left open where the match is weak. Clone size is given for some rows only: seen once, a few or many times, or a class if the clone is expanded.

. TRBJ1-2 . TRBV2 TGTGCCAGCAGTGAAGGCAGGCCCGGCTATGGCTACACCTTC CASSEGRPGYGYTF
. TRBJ2-4 . TRBV19 TGTGCCAGTAGTTCCCGAACTAGGGAAAACATTCAGTACTTC CASSSRTRENIQYF
TRBD1 TRBJ2-7 . TRBV9 TGTGCCAGCAGCGCCCAGGGACAGGGCGTAAACGAGCAGTACTTC CASSAQGQGVNEQYF
. TRBJ1-2 . TRBV19 TGTGCCAGTAGTATTGACCAGGGGAACTATGGCTACACCTTC CASSIDQGNYGYTF
TRBD1 TRBJ2-5 . TRBV28 TGTGCCAGCAGTTCTGGACAGGGAAGGTCGGAGACCCAGTACTTC CASSSGQGRSETQYF
TRBD2 TRBJ2-7 once TRBV15 TGTGCCACCAGCAGGCAGACTAGCGGGAGTGCCGAGCAGTACTTC CATSRQTSGSAEQYF
. TRBJ1-1 . TRBV11-2 TGTGCCAGCAGCTGGACGGACAGAGGGACTGAAGCTTTCTTT CASSWTDRGTEAFF
. TRBJ1-1 . TRBV6-5 TGTGCCAGCAGACAGATGGCAGGGTCGGGCACTGAAGCTTTCTTT CASRQMAGSGTEAFF
. TRBJ1-2 . TRBV30 TGTGCCTGGAGTGTAGGAGGGGCTAAGGGCTACACCTTC CAWSVGGAKGYTF
TRBD1 TRBJ2-2 . TRBV7-3 TGTGCCAGCAGCTTAAGGGACAGGGGGCGCTTCGGGGAGCTGTTTTTT CASSLRDRGRFGELFF
TRBD1 TRBJ1-5 . TRBV19 TGTGCCACCAGCGACAGGGCGAGTCAGCCCCAGCATTTT CATSDRASQPQHF
TRBD1 TRBJ2-3 . TRBV6-4 TGTGCCAGCAGTGTGATTCCCGGGACAGGCACAGATACGCAGTATTTT CASSVIPGTGTDTQYF
. TRBJ2-7 . TRBV3-1/TRBV3-2 TGTGCCAGCAGCCAACCCCCTACCCACGAGCAGTACTTC CASSQPPTHEQYF
TRBD2 TRBJ2-1 . TRBV5-6 TGTGCCAGCAGCCCGGCGGGAGGCCTCTCCTACAATGAGCAGTTCTTC CASSPAGGLSYNEQFF
. TRBJ1-1 few TRBV18 TGTGCCAGCTCACCCCGGCAGGTGAACACTGAAGCTTTCTTT CASSPRQVNTEAFF
. TRBJ2-2 . TRBV30 TGTGCCTGGAGTGGGGGGGACACCGGGGAGCTGTTTTTT CAWSGGDTGELFF
TRBD1 TRBJ1-4 . TRBV29-1 TGCAGCGTTGGAGAGACAGGGGCCACTAATGAAAAACTGTTTTTT CSVGETGATNEKLFF
. TRBJ1-2 . TRBV21-1 TGTGCCAGCAGCAAAGTAACGGTCCTCTATGGCTACACCTTC CASSKVTVLYGYTF
. TRBJ1-6 . TRBV9 TGTGCCAGCAGCCCCCCCTCAGGAAATAATTCACCCCTCCACTTT CASSPPSGNNSPLHF
. TRBJ2-3 once TRBV3-1/TRBV3-2 TGTGCCAGCAGCCAAGGCGGGCGAGGAAATACGCAGTATTTT CASSQGGRGNTQYF
. TRBJ1-3 . TRBV9 TGTGCCAGCAGCGTAGAAGGGGATGGAAACACCATATATTTT CASSVEGDGNTIYF
. TRBJ2-1 . TRBV30 TGTGCCTGGGCTCCAATAGCCTCCTACAATGAGCAGTTCTTC CAWAPIASYNEQFF
TRBD1 TRBJ1-2 . TRBV10-2 TGCGCCAGCGGGGTTGGGGGACAGAGTTCTGATGGCTACACCTTC CASGVGGQSSDGYTF
TRBD1 TRBJ2-7 . TRBV3-1/TRBV3-2 TGTGCCAGCAGCTGGGGACAGGGGGCCTACGAGCAGTACTTC CASSWGQGAYEQYF
TRBD1 TRBJ2-2 . TRBV12-3/TRBV12-4 TGTGCCAGCAGAATGACAGGGACCGGGGAGCTGTTTTTT CASRMTGTGELFF
TRBD1 TRBJ1-2 . TRBV18 TGTGCCAGCTCCCCTTCAGGGGGCCAAGACTATGGCTACACCTTC CASSPSGGQDYGYTF
. TRBJ1-2 . TRBV6-5 TGTGCCAGCAGTTCCCCGGACAGAATTAACTATGGCTACACCTTC CASSSPDRINYGYTF
TRBD1 TRBJ2-7 . TRBV6-5 TGTGCCAGCAGTCTGGGACAGACCTACGAGCAGTACTTC CASSLGQTYEQYF
. TRBJ1-1 few TRBV6-1 TGTGCCAGCAGTGAATTTGGGTGGGAGGACGACACTGAAGCTTTCTTT CASSEFGWEDDTEAFF
. TRBJ2-5 . TRBV7-2 TGTGCCAGCAGCTTAGGGGGGCGGGAGACCCAGTACTTC CASSLGGRETQYF
TRBD1 TRBJ1-4 . TRBV4-2 TGTGCCAGCAGCCAAGAGCCGGGACAGGGGAATGAAAAACTGTTTTTT CASSQEPGQGNEKLFF
. TRBJ2-7 . TRBV4-3 TGCGCCAGCAGCCGGAGACAAGGAGGCCACGAGCAGTACTTC CASSRRQGGHEQYF
TRBD1 TRBJ2-3 . TRBV14 TGTGCCAGCAGCCCTCGGACAGGAGCTACGCAGTATTTT CASSPRTGATQYF
. TRBJ1-1 . TRBV12-3/TRBV12-4 TGTGCCAGCAGTTTTTTCAGGAACACTGAAGCTTTCTTT CASSFFRNTEAFF
. TRBJ1-2 . TRBV19 TGTGCCAGTAGTTCCTCGTCCGGCGGGGACCATGGCTACACCTTC CASSSSSGGDHGYTF
TRBD1 TRBJ2-7 . TRBV9 TGTGCCAGCAGCAAGTGGACAGGGGCCCTTTGGGAGCAGTACTTC CASSKWTGALWEQYF
TRBD1 TRBJ1-2 . TRBV5-4 TGTGCCAGCAGCTTGCCAGGGGGCGGATATGGCTACACCTTC CASSLPGGGYGYTF
TRBD2 TRBJ2-2 . TRBV4-3 TGCGCCAGCAGCCCGCAAGCGGGGGGGAACACCGGGGAGCTGTTTTTT CASSPQAGGNTGELFF
. TRBJ2-1 once TRBV7-7 TGTGCCAGCAGCTTAGTAGCGGAGTTGGGGTACAATGAGCAGTTCTTC CASSLVAELGYNEQFF
. TRBJ1-5 . TRBV6-5 TGTGCCAGCAGGAAGGACATCTGGGATCAGCCCCAGCATTTT CASRKDIWDQPQHF
. TRBJ1-5 . TRBV24-1 TGTGCCACCAGTGGAGGTGTAGAGGGACTGCAGCCCCAGCATTTT CATSGGVEGLQPQHF
TRBD1 TRBJ1-2 . TRBV11-2 TGTGCCAGCAGCCCAGGGACAGGGGTCTACGGCTACACCTTC CASSPGTGVYGYTF
. TRBJ2-5 . TRBV18 TGTGCCAGCTCACCACAGGGCCGAGGGGAGACCCAGTACTTC CASSPQGRGETQYF
. TRBJ2-1 . TRBV6-6 TGTGCCAGCAGTTACTCTGGGGGGGCGTCCAACAATGAGCAGTTCTTC CASSYSGGASNNEQFF
TRBD1 TRBJ1-1 . TRBV3-1/TRBV3-2 TGTGCCAGCAGCCCTTTGACAGGGGGACAGGGCACTGAAGCTTTCTTT CASSPLTGGQGTEAFF
TRBD2 TRBJ2-7 . TRBV4-1 TGCGCCAGCAGCCAAGCTCGGACTAGCTCCTACGAGCAGTACTTC CASSQARTSSYEQYF
. TRBJ1-1 . TRBV18 TGTGCCAGCTCACCTACGAGACAGACAAAGAACACTGAAGCTTTCTTT CASSPTRQTKNTEAFF
. TRBJ2-7 once TRBV5-1 TGCGCCAGCAGCTTGTACAGGAGCTCCTACGAGCAGTACTTC CASSLYRSSYEQYF
TRBD2 TRBJ2-7 . TRBV7-2 TGTGCCAGCAGCCCCCTGGGACTAGCGGGAGGGCAAGGTTTGTACTTC CASSPLGLAGGQGLYF
. TRBJ2-7 . TRBV6-5 TGTGCCAGCAGTAGAGTCGGTTCCTACGAGCAGTACTTC CASSRVGSYEQYF
TRBD1 TRBJ1-2 once TRBV7-3 TGTGCCAGCAGTCCGGGACAGGGGGAAGGCTACACCTTC CASSPGQGEGYTF
TRBD1 TRBJ2-7 . TRBV6-5 TGTGCCAGCAGTTACTCGGACAGGATAAGCTCCTACGAGCAGTACTTC CASSYSDRISSYEQYF
TRBD2 TRBJ2-2 few TRBV27 TGTGCCAGCAGTCAGGGACTAGCGGGACCTAACACCGGGGAGCTGTTTTTT CASSQGLAGPNTGELFF